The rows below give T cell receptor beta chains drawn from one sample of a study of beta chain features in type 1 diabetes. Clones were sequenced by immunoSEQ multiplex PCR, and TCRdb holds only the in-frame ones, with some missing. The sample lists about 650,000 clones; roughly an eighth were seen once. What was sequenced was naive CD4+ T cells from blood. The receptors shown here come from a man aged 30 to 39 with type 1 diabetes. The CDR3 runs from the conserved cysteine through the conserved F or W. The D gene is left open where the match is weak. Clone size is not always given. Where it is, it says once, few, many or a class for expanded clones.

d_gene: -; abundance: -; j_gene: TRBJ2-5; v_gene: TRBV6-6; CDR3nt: TGTGCCAGCAGTTTGGGGCAGGTGGAGACCCAGTACTTC; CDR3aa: CASSLGQVETQYF
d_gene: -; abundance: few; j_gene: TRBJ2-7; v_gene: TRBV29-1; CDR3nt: TGCAGCGCCGTCGACGGAGCTGACGAGCAGTACTTC; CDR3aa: CSAVDGADEQYF
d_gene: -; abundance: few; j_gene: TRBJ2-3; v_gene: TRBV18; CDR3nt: TGTGCCAGCTCACCACCGGGGGATGCGTGGGGCACAGATACGCAGTATTTT; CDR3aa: CASSPPGDAWGTDTQYF
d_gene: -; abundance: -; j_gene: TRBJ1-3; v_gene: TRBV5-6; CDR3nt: TGTGCCAGCAGCTTGGAGAACAAACACTCTGGAAACACCATATATTTT; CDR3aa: CASSLENKHSGNTIYF
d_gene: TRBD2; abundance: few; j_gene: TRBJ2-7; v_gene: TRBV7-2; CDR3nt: TGTGCCAGCAGCTTTCTCTTAGCGGGAGACGAGCAGTACTTC; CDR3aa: CASSFLLAGDEQYF
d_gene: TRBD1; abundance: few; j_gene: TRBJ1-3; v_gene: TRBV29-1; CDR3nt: TGCAGCGTTCTGGGACAGGGTTTCACCGGAAACACCATATATTTT; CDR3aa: CSVLGQGFTGNTIYF
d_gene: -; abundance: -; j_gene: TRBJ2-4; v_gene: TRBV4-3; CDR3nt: TGCGCCAGCAGCCAAGAGGGGGGCGGAGTAGCCAAAAACATTCAGTACTTC; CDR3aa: CASSQEGGGVAKNIQYF
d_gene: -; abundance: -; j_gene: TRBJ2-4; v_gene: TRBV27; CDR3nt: TGTGCCAGCAGTATACCGGGCAAGGACATTCAGTACTTC; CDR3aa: CASSIPGKDIQYF
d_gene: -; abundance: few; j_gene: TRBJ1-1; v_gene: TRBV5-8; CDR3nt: TGTGCCAGCAGCTTGGCCGGGACGGCTAACACTGAAGCTTTCTTT; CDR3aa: CASSLAGTANTEAFF
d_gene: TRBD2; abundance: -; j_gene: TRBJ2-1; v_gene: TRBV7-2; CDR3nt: TGTGCCAGCAGCTTAGAAGGACTAGCGGCCAATGAGCAGTTCTTC; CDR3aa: CASSLEGLAANEQFF
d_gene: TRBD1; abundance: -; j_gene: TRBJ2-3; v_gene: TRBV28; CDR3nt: TGTGCCAGCAGTCTCACCCGACAGGGAATCTATGTGGGTACGCAGTATTTT; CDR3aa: CASSLTRQGIYVGTQYF
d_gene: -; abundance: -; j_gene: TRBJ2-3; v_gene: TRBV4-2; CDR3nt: TGTGCCAGCAGCCTCAGAGGGGGGGGAAGCACAGATACGCAGTATTTT; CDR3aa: CASSLRGGGSTDTQYF
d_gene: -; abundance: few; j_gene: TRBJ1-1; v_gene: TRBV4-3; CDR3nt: TGCGCCAGCAGCCAATCCGGGACGGGGAACACTGAAGCTTTCTTT; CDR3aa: CASSQSGTGNTEAFF
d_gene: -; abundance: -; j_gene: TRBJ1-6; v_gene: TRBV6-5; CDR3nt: TGTGCCAGCAACTTCCTCGGGGGCTCGGATTCACCCCTCCACTTT; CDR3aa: CASNFLGGSDSPLHF
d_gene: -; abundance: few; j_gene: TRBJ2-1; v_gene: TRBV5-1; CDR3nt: TGCGCCAGCAGCCCGGAGGCAGCTTACAATGAGCAGTTCTTC; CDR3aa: CASSPEAAYNEQFF
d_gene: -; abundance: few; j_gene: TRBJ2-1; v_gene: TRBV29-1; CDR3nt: TGCAGCGTTGAGCCCGTACATGGGGGCTCCTACAATGAGCAGTTCTTC; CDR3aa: CSVEPVHGGSYNEQFF
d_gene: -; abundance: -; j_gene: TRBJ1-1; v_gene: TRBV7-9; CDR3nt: TGTGCCAGCAGCTTGTTAGTCAGATTGAACACTGAAGCTTTCTTT; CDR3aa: CASSLLVRLNTEAFF
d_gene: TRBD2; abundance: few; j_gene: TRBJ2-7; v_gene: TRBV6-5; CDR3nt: TGTGCCAGCAGTTACAGCGGGGGGTTTGACGAGCAGTACTTC; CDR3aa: CASSYSGGFDEQYF
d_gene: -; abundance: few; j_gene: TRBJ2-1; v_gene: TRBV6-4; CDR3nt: TGTGCCAGCAGTTCCACAGGGTTGAATGAGCAGTTCTTC; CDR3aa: CASSSTGLNEQFF
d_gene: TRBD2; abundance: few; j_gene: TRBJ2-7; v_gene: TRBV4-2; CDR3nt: TGTGCCAGCAGCCAAGTCCACCGGGAGCGGGGGGTCTACGAGCAGTACTTC; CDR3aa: CASSQVHRERGVYEQYF
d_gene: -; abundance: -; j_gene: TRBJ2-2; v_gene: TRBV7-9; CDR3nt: TGTGCCAGCAGCTTAGCGACGGTTAATACCGGGGAGCTGTTTTTT; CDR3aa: CASSLATVNTGELFF
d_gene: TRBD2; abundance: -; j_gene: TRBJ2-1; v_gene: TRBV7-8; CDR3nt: TGTGCCAGCAGCGCCTCGCTAGCGGGGGGGTACAATGAGCAGTTCTTC; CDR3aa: CASSASLAGGYNEQFF
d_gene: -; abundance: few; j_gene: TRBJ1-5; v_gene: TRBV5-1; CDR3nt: TGCGCCAGCAGCCCCACGGGGGGGAGCAATCAGCCCCAGCATTTT; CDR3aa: CASSPTGGSNQPQHF
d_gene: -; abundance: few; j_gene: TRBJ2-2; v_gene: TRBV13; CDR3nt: TGTGCCAGCAGCCGTCGTTCGAGCGGGTCGTACACCGGGGAGCTGTTTTTT; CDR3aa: CASSRRSSGSYTGELFF
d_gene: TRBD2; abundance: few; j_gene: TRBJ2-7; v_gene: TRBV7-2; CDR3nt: TGTGCCAGCACCTTCGGTAGCGGGGGTGTCGAGCAGTACTTC; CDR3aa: CASTFGSGGVEQYF
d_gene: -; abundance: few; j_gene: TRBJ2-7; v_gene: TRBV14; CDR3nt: TGTGCCAGCAAATTGTCTGGAGTCTACGAGCAGTACTTC; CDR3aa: CASKLSGVYEQYF
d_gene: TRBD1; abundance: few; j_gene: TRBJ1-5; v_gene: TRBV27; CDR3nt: TGTGCCAGCAGTAAGGGACAGGATAGCAATCAGCCCCAGCATTTT; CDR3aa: CASSKGQDSNQPQHF
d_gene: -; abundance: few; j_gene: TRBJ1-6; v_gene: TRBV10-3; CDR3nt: TGTGCCATCAGCCAGGATTTTCGGGCCCTCCACTTT; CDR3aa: CAISQDFRALHF
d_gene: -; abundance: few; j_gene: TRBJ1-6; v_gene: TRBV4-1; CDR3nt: TGCGCCAGCAGCCAGGAACAGATACGTAATTCACCCCTCCACTTT; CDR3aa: CASSQEQIRNSPLHF
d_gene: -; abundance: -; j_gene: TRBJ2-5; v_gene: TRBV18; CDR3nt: TGTGCCAGCTCACCAGAGGGGGAGACCCAGTACTTC; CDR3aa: CASSPEGETQYF
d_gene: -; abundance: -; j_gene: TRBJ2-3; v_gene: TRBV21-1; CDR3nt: TGTGCCAGCATCGCCGGCCTAGCGGGGGCCCCGCAATATTTT; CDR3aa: CASIAGLAGAPQYF
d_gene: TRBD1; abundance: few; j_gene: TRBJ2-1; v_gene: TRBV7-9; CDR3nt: TGTGCCAGCAGCTCCAGGGACAGGCATGAGCAGTTCTTC; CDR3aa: CASSSRDRHEQFF
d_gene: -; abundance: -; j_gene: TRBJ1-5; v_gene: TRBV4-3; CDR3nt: TGCGCCAGCAGCCAAGTCGTTGGCAATCAGCCCCAGCATTTT; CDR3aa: CASSQVVGNQPQHF
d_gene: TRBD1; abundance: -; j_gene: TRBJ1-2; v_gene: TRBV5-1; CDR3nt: TGCGCCAGCAGCTTGGCGACCGGACAGGAATCAAACTATGGCTACACCTTC; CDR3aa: CASSLATGQESNYGYTF
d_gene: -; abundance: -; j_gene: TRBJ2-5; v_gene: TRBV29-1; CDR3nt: TGCAGCGTTGAAGTGGGTCCGATTGGGGCGACCCAGTACTTC; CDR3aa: CSVEVGPIGATQYF
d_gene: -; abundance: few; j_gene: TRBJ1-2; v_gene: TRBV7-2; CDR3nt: TGTGCCAGCAGGGCAGGGGTCTATGGCTACACCTTC; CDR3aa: CASRAGVYGYTF
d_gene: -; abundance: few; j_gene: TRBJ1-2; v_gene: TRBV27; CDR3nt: TGTGCCAGCAGTTTATCGAATCCAGGGACCTATGGCTACACCTTC; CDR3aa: CASSLSNPGTYGYTF
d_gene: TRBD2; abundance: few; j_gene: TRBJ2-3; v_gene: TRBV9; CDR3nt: TGTGCCAGCAGCGTCGGGACTAAGGATGATACGCAGTATTTT; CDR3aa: CASSVGTKDDTQYF
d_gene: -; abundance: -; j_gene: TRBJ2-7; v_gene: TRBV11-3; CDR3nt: TGTGCCAGCAGGCAAACAGGGTACGAGCAGTACTTC; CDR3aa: CASRQTGYEQYF
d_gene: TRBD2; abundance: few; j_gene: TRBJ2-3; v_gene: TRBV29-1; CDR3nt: TGCAGCGTTGCCGGTCCCGGTGGAGTCGGCGGGGGGGTAGATACGCAGTATTTT; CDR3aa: CSVAGPGGVGGGVDTQYF
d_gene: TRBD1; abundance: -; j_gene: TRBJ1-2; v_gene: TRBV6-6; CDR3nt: TGTGCCACCCGTACAGGGGGCGGCGGCTACACCTTC; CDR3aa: CATRTGGGGYTF
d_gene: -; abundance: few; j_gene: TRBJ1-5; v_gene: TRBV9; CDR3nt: TGTGCCAGCAGCGCCGGAGACAGATACAGCAATCAGCCCCAGCATTTT; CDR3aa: CASSAGDRYSNQPQHF
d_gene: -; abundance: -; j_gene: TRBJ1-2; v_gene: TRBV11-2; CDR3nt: TGTGCCAGCAGCTCCCCTTCGGGGGTCTCTACCTTC; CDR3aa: CASSSPSGVSTF
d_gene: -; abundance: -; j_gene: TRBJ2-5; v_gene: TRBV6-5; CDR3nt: TGTGCCAGCAGTTACTCGATCGCCAGCCAAGAGACCCAGTACTTC; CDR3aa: CASSYSIASQETQYF
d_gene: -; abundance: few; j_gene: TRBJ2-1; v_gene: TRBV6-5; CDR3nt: TGTGCCAGCAGTTACTCGATCGGGCTAGCCCATGAGCAGTTCTTC; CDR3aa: CASSYSIGLAHEQFF
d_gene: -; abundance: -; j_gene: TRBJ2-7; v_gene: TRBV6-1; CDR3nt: TGTGCCAGCAGTGAAGAAATAGGGGCCAGTCGGGAGCAGTACTTC; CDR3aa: CASSEEIGASREQYF
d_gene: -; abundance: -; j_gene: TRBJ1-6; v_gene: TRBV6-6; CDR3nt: TGTGCCAGCAGTCAGGGCGGATCACCCCTCCACTTT; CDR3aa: CASSQGGSPLHF
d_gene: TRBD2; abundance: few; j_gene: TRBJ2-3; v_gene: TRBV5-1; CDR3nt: TGCGCCAGCAGCTTGGGAACTAGCGGGAGCACAGATACGCAGTATTTT; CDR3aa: CASSLGTSGSTDTQYF
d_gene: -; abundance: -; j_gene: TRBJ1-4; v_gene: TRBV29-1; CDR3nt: TGCAGCGTTACTTCGGCAACTAATGAAAAACTGTTTTTT; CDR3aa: CSVTSATNEKLFF
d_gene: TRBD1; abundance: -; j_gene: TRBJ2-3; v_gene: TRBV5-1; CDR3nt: TGCGCCAGCAGAGACGTACAGGGGGACCGTACAGATACGCAGTATTTT; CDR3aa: CASRDVQGDRTDTQYF
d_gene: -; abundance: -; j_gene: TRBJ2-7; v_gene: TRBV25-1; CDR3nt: TGTGCCAGCAGTGACGCCTCCAGGGGATCCGGCGAGCAGTACTTC; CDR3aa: CASSDASRGSGEQYF
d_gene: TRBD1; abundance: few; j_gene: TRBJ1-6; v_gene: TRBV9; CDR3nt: TGTGCCAGCAGCGTACTGCCGGGACAGGGAAATTCACCCCTCCACTTT; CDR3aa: CASSVLPGQGNSPLHF
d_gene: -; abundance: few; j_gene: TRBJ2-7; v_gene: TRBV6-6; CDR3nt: TGTGCCACCGTACAATCGATCTCATCCTACGAGCAGTACTTC; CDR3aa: CATVQSISSYEQYF
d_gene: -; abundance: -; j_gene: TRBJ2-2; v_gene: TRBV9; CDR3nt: TGTGCCAGCAGCGCTCGGGACACCACGAACACCGGGGAGCTGTTTTTT; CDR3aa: CASSARDTTNTGELFF
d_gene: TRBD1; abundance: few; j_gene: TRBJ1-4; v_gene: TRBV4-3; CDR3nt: TGCGCCAGCAGCCAATCGACAGGGGAGGGCGAAAAACTGTTTTTT; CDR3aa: CASSQSTGEGEKLFF
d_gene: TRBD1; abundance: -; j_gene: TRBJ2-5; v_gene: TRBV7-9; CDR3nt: TGTGCCAGCAGCTTAGTGGGACAGGTGCAAGAGACCCAGTACTTC; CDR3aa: CASSLVGQVQETQYF
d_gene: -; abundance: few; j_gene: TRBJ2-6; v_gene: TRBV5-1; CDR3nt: TGCGCCAGCAGCTCCCTACGGGACGGAGGCTCTGGGGCCAACGTCCTGACTTTC; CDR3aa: CASSSLRDGGSGANVLTF
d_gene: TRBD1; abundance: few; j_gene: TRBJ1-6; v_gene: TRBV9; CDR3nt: TGTGCCAGCAGCACACGGACAGGGGAGTCACCCCTCCACTTT; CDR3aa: CASSTRTGESPLHF
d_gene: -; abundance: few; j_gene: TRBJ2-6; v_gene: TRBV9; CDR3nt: TGTGCCAGCAGCCCCCTTGGGGTCCAGGGATTCTCTGGGGCCAACGTCCTGACTTTC; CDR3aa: CASSPLGVQGFSGANVLTF
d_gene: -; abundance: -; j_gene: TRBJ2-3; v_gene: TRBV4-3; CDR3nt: TGCGCCAGCAGCGCCCAAGAGGGCACAGATACGCAGTATTTT; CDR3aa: CASSAQEGTDTQYF